Reported below is one TCR beta chain. The CDR3 loop spans 16 amino acids. CDR1 is LGHNA and CDR2 is YNFKEQ in the germline V gene. This record comes from a study of T cells expressing NK-cell markers. TCRdb derives one entry per CDR3 protein from the 5' RACE reads, leaving out DNA. Its listing shows approximately 460,000 distinct CDR3 sequences. The sequence was collected from a woman aged 18 to 75 in good health. The sample consisted of blood T cells: a sorted CD56 or NKG2C T cell subset, CD4+ or CD8+ T cells, or bulk PBMC T cells (not recorded which). The chain has TRBV4-2 and TRBJ2-2; TCRdb picks TRBD2, but there is no DNA to check that call. This CDR3 is CASSITSGGNTGELFF.